The 5 T cell receptor beta chains below come from one sample, sequenced in a study of PD-1 and CTLA-4 blockade in melanoma. The data were produced by immunoSEQ multiplex PCR, yet TCRdb's version contains in-frame clones alone and is incomplete. The sample lists 31,000 or so clones, about 87% occurring once. The material was CD8+ T cells from peripheral blood, obtained from a patient given anti-PD-1 treatment. The receptor set was obtained from a human donor with melanoma.

This rearrangement joins TRBV4-2 to TRBJ1-2, with D possibly being TRBD1 (5 bases). Germline lookup yields CDR1 LGHNA and CDR2 YNFKEQ. The germline V and J ends were trimmed by 3 bases and 5 bases, with 13 bases remaining between them. CDR3 length: 14 residues. The CDR3 DNA reads TGTGCCAGCAGCCACCCGGGACCGGCGTATGGCTACACCTTC. Protein: CASSHPGPAYGYTF.

This chain connects TRBV5-1 to TRBJ1-2; TRBD1 aligns across 7 bases. V gave up 4 bases and J gave up 2 bases; unmatched junction bases: 11. The CDR3 has 16 amino acids. CDR1 is SGHRS, CDR2 YFSETQ, per germline. The CDR3 spells CASSPLGQATNYGYTF. In DNA form, the CDR3 reads TGCGCCAGCAGCCCCTTAGGACAGGCTACCAACTATGGCTACACCTTC. Combining the CDR3 with reference TRBV5-1 and TRBJ1-2 gives the whole variable domain KAGVTQTPRYLIKTRGQQVTLSCSPISGHRSVSWYQQTPGQGLQFLFEYFSETQRNKGNFPGRFSGRQFSNSRSEMNVSTLELGDSALYLCASSPLGQATNYGYTFGSGTRLTVV.

V usage is TRBV12-3 or TRBV12-4 and J usage is TRBJ1-1; no firm D call. V was clipped by 6 bases and J by 1 base, with 3 bases between them. This CDR3 comprises 11 residues. The CDR3 here is CASRGNTEAFF. The CDR3 DNA follows: TGTGCCAGCAGGGGGAACACTGAAGCTTTCTTT.

CDR3: CAWSHRVGYEQYF. The CDR3 region has the DNA TGTGCCTGGAGTCACAGGGTAGGCTACGAGCAGTACTTC. The chain uses TRBV30 and TRBJ2-7; possible D gene TRBD1, 6 bases. V was cut by 2 bases and J by 3 bases, with 11 bases left in between. The CDR3 totals 13 residues. Germline V gene lookup returns CDR1 GTSNPN and CDR2 SVGIG (reference sequence).

J is TRBJ2-3 and V is TRBV30; either TRBD1 or TRBD2 may fit D (5 bases each). This CDR3 has 15 residues. Germline lookup yields CDR1 GTSNPN and CDR2 SVGIG (reference sequence). The ends were cut back, 0 bases at V and 1 base at J, with 11 bases in the middle. The DNA for the CDR3 is TGTGCCTGGAGTGTAGGGACGACTGGCACAGATACGCAGTATTTT. Translating gives CAWSVGTTGTDTQYF.